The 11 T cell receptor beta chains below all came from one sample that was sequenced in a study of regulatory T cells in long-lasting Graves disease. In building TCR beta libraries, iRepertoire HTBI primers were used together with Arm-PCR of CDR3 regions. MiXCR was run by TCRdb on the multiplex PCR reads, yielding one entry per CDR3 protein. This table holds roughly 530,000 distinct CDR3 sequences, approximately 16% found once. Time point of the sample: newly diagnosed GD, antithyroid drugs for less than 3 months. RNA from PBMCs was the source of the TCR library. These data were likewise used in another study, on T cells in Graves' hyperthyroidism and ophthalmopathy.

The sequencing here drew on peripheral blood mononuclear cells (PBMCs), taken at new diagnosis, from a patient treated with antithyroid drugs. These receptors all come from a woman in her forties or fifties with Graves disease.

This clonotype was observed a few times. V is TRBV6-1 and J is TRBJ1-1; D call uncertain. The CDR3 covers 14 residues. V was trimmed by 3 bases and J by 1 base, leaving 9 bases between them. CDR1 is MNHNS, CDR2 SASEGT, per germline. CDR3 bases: TGTGCCAGCAGTGAGGCGGATAAGAACACTGAAGCTTTCTTT. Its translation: CASSEADKNTEAFF.

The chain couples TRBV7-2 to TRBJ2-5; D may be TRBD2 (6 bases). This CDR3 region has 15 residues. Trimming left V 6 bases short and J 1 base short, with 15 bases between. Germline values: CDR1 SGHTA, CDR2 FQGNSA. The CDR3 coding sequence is TGTGCCAGCAGTCTTACGTCGGGGGTCCAAGAGACCCAGTACTTC. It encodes CASSLTSGVQETQYF.

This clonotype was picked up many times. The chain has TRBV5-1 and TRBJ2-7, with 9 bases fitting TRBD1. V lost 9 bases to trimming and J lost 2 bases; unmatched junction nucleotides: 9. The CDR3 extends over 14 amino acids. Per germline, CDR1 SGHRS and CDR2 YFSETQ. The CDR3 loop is CATNPGQGPYEQYF. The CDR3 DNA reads TGCGCCACCAATCCGGGACAGGGACCCTACGAGCAGTACTTC.

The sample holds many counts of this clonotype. CDR3 nucleotides: TGTGCCAGCAGCTTATCGGCAGGGGGGATGAACACTGAAGCTTTCTTT. Its protein is CASSLSAGGMNTEAFF. The rearrangement links TRBV11-1 to TRBJ1-1, with 7 nucleotides matching TRBD1. With 2 bases clipped from V and 0 bases from J, the junction kept 6 bases outside the gene matches. The length of the CDR3 is 16 residues. From germline, CDR1 is SGHAT and CDR2 FQDESV (reference sequence).

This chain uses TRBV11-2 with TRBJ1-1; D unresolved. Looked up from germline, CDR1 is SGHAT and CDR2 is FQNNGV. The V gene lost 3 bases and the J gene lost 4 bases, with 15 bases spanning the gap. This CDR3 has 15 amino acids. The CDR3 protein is CASSFLLGSSTEAFF. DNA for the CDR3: TGTGCCAGCAGCTTTCTTTTGGGTTCGAGCACTGAAGCTTTCTTT.

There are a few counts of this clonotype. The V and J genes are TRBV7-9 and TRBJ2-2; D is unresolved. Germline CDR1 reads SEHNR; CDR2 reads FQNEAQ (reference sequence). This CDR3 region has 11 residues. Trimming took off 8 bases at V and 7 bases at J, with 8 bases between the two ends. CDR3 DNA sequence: TGTGCCAGCCCGCGGTTCGGGGAGCTGTTTTTT. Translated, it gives CASPRFGELFF.

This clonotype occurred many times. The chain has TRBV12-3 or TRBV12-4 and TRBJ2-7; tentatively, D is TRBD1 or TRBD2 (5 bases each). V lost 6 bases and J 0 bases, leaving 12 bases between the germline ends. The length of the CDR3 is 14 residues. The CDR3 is CASSPGPSSYEQYF. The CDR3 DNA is TGTGCCAGCAGCCCGGGACCGTCCTCCTACGAGCAGTACTTC.

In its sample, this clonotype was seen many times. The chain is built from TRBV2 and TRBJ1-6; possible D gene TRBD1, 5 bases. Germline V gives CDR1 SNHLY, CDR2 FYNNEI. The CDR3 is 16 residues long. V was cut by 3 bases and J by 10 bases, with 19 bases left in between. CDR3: CASSDEMPRVGSPLHF. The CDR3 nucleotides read TGTGCCAGCAGTGATGAGATGCCCAGGGTAGGCTCACCCCTCCACTTT.

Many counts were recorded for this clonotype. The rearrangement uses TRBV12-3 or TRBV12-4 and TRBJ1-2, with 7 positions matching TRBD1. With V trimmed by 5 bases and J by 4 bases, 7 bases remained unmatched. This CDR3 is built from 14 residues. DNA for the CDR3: TGTGCCAGCAGTACAACAGGGGCGGCCTATGGCTACACCTTC. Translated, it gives CASSTTGAAYGYTF.

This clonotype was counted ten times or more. CDR3 region: CASSPAGTSGGATDTQYF. The CDR3 DNA reads as TGTGCCAGCTCACCGGCCGGGACTAGCGGGGGAGCAACAGATACGCAGTATTTT. The gene calls are TRBV18 and TRBJ2-3, with 14 bases matching TRBD2. Per germline, CDR1 KGHSH and CDR2 LQKENI. V shed 3 bases and J 3 bases; nucleotides not matched to a gene: 8. The CDR3 extends over 18 amino acids.

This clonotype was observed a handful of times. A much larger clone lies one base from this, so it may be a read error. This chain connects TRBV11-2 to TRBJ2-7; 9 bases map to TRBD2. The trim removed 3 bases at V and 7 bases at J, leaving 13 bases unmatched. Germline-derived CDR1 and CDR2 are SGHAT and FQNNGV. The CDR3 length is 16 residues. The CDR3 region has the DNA TGTGCCAGCAGCTTCCAAGCGGGGGGATTTGACAATGAGCAGTACTTC. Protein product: CASSFQAGGFDNEQYF. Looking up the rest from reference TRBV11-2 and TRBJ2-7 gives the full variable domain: EAGVAQSPRYKIIEKRQSVAFWCNPISGHATLYWYQQILGQGPKLLIQFQNNGVVDDSQLPKDRFSAERLKGVDSTLKIQPAKLEDSAVYLCASSFQAGGFDNEQYFGPGTRLTVT.